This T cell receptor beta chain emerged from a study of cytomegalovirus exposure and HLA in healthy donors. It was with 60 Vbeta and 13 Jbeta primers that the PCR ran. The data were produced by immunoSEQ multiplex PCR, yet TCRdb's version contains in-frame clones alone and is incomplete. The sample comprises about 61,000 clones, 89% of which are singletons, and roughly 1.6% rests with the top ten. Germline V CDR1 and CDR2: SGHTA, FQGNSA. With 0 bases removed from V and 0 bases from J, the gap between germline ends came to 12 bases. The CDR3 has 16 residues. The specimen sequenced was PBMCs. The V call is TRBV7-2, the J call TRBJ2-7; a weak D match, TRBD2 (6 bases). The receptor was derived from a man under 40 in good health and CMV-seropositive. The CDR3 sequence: CASSLASERASYEQYF. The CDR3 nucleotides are TGTGCCAGCAGCTTAGCGAGCGAGCGGGCCTCCTACGAGCAGTACTTC.